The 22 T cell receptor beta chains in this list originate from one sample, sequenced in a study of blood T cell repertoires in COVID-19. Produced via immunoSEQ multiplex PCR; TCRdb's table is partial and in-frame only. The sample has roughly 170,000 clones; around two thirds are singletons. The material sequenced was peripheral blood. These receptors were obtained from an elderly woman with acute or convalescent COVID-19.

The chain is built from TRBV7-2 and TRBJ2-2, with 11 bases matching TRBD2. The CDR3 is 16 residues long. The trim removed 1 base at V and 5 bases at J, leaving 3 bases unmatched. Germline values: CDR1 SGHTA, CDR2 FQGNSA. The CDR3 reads CASSLVAGGGTGELFF. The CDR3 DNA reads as TGTGCCAGCAGCTTAGTAGCGGGAGGGGGGACCGGGGAGCTGTTTTTT.

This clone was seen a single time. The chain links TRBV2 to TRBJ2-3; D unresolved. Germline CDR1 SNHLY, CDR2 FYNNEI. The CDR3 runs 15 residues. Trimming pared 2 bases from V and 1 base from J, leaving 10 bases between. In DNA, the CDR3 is TGTGCCAGCAGTGAACGATTAACGGGCACAGATACGCAGTATTTT. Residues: CASSERLTGTDTQYF.

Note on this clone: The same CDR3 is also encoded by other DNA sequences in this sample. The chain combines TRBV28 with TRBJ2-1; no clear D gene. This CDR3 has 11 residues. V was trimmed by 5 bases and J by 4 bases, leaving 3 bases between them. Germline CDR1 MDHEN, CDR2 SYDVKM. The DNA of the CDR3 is TGTGCCAGCAGTCTGTACAATGAGCAGTTCTTC. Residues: CASSLYNEQFF.

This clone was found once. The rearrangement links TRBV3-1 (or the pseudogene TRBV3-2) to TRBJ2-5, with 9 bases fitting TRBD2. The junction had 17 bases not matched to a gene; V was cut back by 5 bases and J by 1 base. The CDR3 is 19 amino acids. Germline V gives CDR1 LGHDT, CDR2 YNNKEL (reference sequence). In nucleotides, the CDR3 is TGTGCCAGCAGCGCATCCCTCAGACCTAGCGGGAAGGTCCAAGAGACCCAGTACTTC. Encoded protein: CASSASLRPSGKVQETQYF.

The CDR3 reads CASSNPGLNTEAFF. CDR3 coding DNA: TGTGCCAGTAGTAATCCAGGGCTGAACACTGAAGCTTTCTTT. This sequence joins TRBV19 and TRBJ1-1, with D perhaps matching TRBD1 (5 bases). Germline lookup yields CDR1 LNHDA and CDR2 SQIVND (reference sequence). This CDR3 region has 14 residues. Trimming took 4 bases from V and 0 from J, leaving 9 bases between them.

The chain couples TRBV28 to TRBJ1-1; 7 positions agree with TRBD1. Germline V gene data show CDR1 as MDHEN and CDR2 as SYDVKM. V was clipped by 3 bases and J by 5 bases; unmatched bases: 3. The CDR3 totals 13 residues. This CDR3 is CASSFTGVTEAFF. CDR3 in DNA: TGTGCCAGCAGTTTTACAGGGGTGACTGAAGCTTTCTTT.

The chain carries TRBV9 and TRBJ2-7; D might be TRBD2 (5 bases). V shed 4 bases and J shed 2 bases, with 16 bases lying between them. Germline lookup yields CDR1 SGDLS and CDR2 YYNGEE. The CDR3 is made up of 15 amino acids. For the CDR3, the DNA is TGTGCCAGCAGCCTAGGGTCGGACTCAACCTACGAGCAGTACTTC. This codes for CASSLGSDSTYEQYF.

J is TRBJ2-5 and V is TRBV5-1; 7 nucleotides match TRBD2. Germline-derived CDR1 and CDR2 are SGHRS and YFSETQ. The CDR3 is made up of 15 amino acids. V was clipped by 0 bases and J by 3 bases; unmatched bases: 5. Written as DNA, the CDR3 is TGCGCCAGCAGCTTGGGGGGCGGGACTAAAGAGACCCAGTACTTC. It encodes CASSLGGGTKETQYF.

The CDR3 DNA follows: TGTGCCAGCAGCCTTAGCGGGAGTACGGATACGCAGTATTTT. Encoded protein: CASSLSGSTDTQYF. This chain joins TRBV3-1 (or the pseudogene TRBV3-2) and TRBJ2-3; TRBD2 agrees at 9 bases. In germline, CDR1 is LGHDT, CDR2 YNNKEL (reference sequence). The CDR3 extends over 14 amino acids. Trimming at V came to 4 bases and at J to 6 bases, leaving 5 bases not matched to a gene.

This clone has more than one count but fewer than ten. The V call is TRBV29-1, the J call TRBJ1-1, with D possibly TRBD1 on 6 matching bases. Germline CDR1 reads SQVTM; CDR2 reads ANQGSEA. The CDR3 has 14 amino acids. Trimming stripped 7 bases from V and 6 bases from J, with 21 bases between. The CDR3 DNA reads TGCAGCGGAAAGGGACAAGGGGACGGGCCTGAAGCTTTCTTT. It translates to CSGKGQGDGPEAFF.

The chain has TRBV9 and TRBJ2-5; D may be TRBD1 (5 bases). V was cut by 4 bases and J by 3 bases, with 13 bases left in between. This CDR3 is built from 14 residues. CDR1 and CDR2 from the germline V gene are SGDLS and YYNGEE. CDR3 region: CASSIDSRKETQYF. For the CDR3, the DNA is TGTGCCAGCAGCATAGACAGTAGAAAAGAGACCCAGTACTTC. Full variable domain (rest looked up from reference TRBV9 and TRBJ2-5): DSGVTQTPKHLITATGQRVTLRCSPRSGDLSVYWYQQSLDQGLQFLIQYYNGEERAKGNILERFSAQQFPDLHSELNLSSLELGDSALYFCASSIDSRKETQYFGPGTRLLVL.

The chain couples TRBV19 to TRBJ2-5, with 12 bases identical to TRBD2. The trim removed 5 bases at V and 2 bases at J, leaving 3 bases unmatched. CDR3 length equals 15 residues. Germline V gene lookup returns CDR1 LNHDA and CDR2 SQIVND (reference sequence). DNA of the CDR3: TGTGCCAGTAGTGGGACTAGCGGGCTACAAGAGACCCAGTACTTC. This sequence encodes CASSGTSGLQETQYF.

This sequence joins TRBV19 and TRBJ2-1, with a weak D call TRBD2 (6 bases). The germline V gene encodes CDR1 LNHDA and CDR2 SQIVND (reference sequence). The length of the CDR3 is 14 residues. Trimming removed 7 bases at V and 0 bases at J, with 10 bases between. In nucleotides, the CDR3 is TGTGCCAGTATGACTAGTTTCTCCTACAATGAGCAGTTCTTC. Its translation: CASMTSFSYNEQFF. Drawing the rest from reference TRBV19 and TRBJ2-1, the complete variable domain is DGGITQSPKYLFRKEGQNVTLSCEQNLNHDAMYWYRQDPGQGLRLIYYSQIVNDFQKGDIAEGYSVSREKKESFPLTVTSAQKNPTAFYLCASMTSFSYNEQFFGPGTRLTVL.

The CDR3 spells CASSLGNNQPQHF. In DNA form, the CDR3 reads TGTGCCAGCAGTTTGGGCAACAATCAGCCCCAGCATTTT. V and J are TRBV28 and TRBJ1-5; D is ambiguous. The CDR3 spans 13 residues. Trimming took off 3 bases at V and 3 bases at J, with 6 bases between the two ends. Germline V gene sequence: CDR1 MDHEN, CDR2 SYDVKM.

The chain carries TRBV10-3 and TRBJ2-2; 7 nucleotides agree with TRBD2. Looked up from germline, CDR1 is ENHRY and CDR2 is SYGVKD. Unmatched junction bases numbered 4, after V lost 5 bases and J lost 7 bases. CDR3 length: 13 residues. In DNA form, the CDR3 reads TGTGCCATCAGTTACAGCGGGGTCGGGGAGCTGTTTTTT. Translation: CAISYSGVGELFF.

The CDR3 sequence is CASSQGGRGDGGELFF. In DNA, the CDR3 is TGTGCCAGCAGCCAAGGTGGCAGGGGGGATGGCGGGGAGCTGTTTTTT. The V call is TRBV3-1 (or the pseudogene TRBV3-2), the J call TRBJ2-2; a weak D match, TRBD1 (7 bases). V dropped 1 base and J dropped 7 bases, with 16 bases sitting between them. The V gene's germline CDR1 is LGHDT and CDR2 YNNKEL (reference sequence). The CDR3 runs to 16 residues.

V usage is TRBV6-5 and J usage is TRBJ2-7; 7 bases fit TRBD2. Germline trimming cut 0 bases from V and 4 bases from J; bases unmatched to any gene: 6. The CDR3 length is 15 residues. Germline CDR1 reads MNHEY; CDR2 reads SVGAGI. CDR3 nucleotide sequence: TGTGCCAGCAGTTACTCTTCTAGCGGCCATTACGAGCAGTACTTC. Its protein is CASSYSSSGHYEQYF.

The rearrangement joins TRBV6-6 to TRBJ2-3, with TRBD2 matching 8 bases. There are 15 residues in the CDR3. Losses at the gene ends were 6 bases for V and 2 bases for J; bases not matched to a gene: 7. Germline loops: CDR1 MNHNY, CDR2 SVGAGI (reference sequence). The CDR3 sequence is CASSPSGSLTDTQYF. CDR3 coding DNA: TGTGCCAGCAGCCCGAGCGGGAGCCTCACAGATACGCAGTATTTT.

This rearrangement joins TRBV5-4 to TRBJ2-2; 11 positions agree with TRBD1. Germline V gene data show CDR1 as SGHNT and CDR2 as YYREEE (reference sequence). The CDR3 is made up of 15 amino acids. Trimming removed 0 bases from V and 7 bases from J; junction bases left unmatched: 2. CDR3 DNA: TGTGCCAGCAGCTTGGATGGGACAGGGGGCGGGGAGCTGTTTTTT. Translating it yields CASSLDGTGGGELFF.

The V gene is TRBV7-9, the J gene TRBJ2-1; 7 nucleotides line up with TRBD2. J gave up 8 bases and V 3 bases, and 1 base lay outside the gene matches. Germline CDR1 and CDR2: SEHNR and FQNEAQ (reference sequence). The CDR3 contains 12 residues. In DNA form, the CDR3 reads TGTGCCAGCAGCTTCGGACTAGATGAGCAGTTCTTC. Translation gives CASSFGLDEQFF. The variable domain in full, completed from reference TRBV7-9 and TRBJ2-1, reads DTGVSQNPRHKITKRGQNVTFRCDPISEHNRLYWYRQTLGQGPEFLTYFQNEAQLEKSRLLSDRFSAERPKGSFSTLEIQRTEQGDSAMYLCASSFGLDEQFFGPGTRLTVL.

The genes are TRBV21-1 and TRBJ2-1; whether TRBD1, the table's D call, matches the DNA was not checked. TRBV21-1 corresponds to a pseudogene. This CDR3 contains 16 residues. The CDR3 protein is CASSNNPGQGAGEQFF. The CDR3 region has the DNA TGTGCCAGCAGCAATAATCCGGGACAGGGGGCCGGTGAGCAGTTCTTC.

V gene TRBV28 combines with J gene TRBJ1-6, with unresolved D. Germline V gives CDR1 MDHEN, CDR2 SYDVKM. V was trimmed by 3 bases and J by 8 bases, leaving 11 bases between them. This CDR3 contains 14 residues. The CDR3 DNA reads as TGTGCCAGCAGTTTTATCCGTGCAGATTCACCCCTCCACTTT. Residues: CASSFIRADSPLHF.